This TCR beta chain was sequenced in a study of blood T cell repertoires in COVID-19. Study-level background: Material from acute and convalescent COVID-19 was sourced from the United States, Italy and Spain. PBMCs, B-cell-depleted T cells, or T cells provided the cDNA or gDNA that made up the material.

The CDR3 length is 16 residues. Germline lookup yields CDR1 MGHRA and CDR2 YSYEKL. V was trimmed by 0 bases and J by 1 base, leaving 9 bases between them. Original methodology: Amplification with reference gene primers provided the estimates of nucleated cell counts. The repertoire was sequenced with immunoSEQ multiplex PCR; TCRdb's copy has only in-frame clones and lacks some. V, J and clone size were drawn from that table, and D and trimming were deduced from the DNA. Of almost 300,000 clones detected, approximately 86% appear once; the ten largest clones hold about 1.2%. The rearrangement links TRBV4-1 to TRBJ2-2, with D possibly matching TRBD1 (6 bases). The clonotype originates from a man aged 65-85 years with acute or convalescent COVID-19. The sample consisted of peripheral blood. The CDR3 loop is CASSQETGWNTGELFF. In DNA, the CDR3 is TGCGCCAGCAGCCAAGAGACAGGTTGGAACACCGGGGAGCTGTTTTTT.